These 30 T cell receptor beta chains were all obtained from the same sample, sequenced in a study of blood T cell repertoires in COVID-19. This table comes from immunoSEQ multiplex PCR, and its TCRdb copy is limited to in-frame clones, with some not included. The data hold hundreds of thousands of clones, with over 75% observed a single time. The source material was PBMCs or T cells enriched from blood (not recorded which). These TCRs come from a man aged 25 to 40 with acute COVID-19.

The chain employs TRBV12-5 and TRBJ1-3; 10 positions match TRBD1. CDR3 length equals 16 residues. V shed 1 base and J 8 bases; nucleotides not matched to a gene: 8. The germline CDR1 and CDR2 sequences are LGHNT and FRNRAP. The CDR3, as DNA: TGTGCTAGTGGTTTGGCACGGGACAGGGGACTTCACACCATATATTTT. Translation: CASGLARDRGLHTIYF.

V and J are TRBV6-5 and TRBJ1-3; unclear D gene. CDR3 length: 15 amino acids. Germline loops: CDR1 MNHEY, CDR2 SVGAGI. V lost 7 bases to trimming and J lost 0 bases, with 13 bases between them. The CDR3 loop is CASIPDGLSGNTIYF. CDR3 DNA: TGTGCCAGCATCCCGGACGGACTCTCTGGAAACACCATATATTTT.

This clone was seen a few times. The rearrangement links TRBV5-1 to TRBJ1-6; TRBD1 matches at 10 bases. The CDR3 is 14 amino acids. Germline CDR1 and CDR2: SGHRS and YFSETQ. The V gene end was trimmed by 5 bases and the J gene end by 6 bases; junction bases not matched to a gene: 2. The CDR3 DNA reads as TGCGCCAGCAGACGGGACAGGGGTAATTCACCCCTCCACTTT. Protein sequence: CASRRDRGNSPLHF. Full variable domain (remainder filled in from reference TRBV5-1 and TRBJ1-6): KAGVTQTPRYLIKTRGQQVTLSCSPISGHRSVSWYQQTPGQGLQFLFEYFSETQRNKGNFPGRFSGRQFSNSRSEMNVSTLELGDSALYLCASRRDRGNSPLHFGNGTRLTVT.

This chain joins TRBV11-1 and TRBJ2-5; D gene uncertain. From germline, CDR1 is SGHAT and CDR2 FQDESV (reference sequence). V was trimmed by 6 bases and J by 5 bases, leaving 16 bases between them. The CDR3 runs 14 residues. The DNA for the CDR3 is TGTGCCAGCAGTCCAACTCAACAGTTGGAGACCCAGTACTTC. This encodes CASSPTQQLETQYF.

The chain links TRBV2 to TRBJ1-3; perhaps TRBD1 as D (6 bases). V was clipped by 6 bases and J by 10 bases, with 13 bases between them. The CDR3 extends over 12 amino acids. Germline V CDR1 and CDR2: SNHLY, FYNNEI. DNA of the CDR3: TGTGCCAGCAGCCGGGACAAGGGAACCATATATTTT. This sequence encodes CASSRDKGTIYF.

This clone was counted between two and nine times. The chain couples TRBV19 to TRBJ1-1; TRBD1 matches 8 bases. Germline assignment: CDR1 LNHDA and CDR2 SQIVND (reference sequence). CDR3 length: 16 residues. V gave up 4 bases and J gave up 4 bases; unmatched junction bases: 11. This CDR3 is CASSSSRGPTGTEAFF. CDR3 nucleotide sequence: TGTGCCAGTAGTAGTTCCAGGGGGCCGACCGGCACTGAAGCTTTCTTT. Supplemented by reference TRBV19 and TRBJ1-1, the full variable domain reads DGGITQSPKYLFRKEGQNVTLSCEQNLNHDAMYWYRQDPGQGLRLIYYSQIVNDFQKGDIAEGYSVSREKKESFPLTVTSAQKNPTAFYLCASSSSRGPTGTEAFFGQGTRLTVV.

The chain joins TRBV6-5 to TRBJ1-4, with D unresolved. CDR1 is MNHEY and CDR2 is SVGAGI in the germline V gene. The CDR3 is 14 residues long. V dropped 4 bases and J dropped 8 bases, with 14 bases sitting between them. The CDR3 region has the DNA TGTGCCAGCAGTTCCCAATGGACGGGAGAAAAACTGTTTTTT. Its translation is CASSSQWTGEKLFF.

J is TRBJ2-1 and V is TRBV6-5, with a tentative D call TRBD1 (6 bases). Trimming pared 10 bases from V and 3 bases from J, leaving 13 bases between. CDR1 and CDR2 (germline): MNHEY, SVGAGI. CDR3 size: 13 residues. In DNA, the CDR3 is TGTGCCACAAGACAGGTGGACTACAATGAGCAGTTCTTC. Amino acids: CATRQVDYNEQFF.

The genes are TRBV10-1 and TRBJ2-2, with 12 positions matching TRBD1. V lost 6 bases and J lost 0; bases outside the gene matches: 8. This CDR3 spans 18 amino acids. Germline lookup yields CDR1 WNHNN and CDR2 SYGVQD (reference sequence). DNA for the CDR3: TGCGCCAGCAGGGGCGGGACAGGGGGCTTCCCGAACACCGGGGAGCTGTTTTTT. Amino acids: CASRGGTGGFPNTGELFF.

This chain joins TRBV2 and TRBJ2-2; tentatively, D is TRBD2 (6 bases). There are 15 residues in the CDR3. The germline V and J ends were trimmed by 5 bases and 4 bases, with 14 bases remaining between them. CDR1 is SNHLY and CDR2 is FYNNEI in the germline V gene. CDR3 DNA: TGTGCCAGCAGTCCTAGGACTATTTCCACCGGGGAGCTGTTTTTT. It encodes CASSPRTISTGELFF.

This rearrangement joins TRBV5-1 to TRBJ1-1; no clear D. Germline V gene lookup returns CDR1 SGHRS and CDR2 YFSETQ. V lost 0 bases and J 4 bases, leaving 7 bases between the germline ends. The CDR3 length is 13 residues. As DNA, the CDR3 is TGCGCCAGCAGCTTGGACAGACCCACTGAAGCTTTCTTT. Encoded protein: CASSLDRPTEAFF.

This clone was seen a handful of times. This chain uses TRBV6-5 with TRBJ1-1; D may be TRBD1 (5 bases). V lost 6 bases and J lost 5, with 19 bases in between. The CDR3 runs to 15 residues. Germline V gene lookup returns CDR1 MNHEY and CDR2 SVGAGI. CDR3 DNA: TGTGCCAGCAGGGACATGATAGGAGGGCTGACTGAAGCTTTCTTT. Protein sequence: CASRDMIGGLTEAFF.

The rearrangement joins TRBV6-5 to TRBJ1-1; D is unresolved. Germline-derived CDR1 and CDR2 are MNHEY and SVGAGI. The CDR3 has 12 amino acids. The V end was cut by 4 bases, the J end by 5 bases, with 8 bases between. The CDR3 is CASSSPGTEAFF. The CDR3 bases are TGTGCCAGCAGTTCCCCGGGGACTGAAGCTTTCTTT.

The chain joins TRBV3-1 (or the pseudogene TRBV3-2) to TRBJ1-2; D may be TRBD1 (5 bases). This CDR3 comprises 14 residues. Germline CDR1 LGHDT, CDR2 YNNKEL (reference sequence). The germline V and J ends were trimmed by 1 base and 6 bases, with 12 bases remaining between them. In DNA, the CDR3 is TGTGCCAGCAGCCAAGGCAGGGTGGTCGATGGCTACACCTTC. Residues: CASSQGRVVDGYTF.

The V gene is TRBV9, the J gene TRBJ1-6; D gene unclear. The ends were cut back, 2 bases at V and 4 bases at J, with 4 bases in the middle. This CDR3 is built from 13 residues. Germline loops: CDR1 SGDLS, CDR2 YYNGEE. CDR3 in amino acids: CASSVSYNSPLHF. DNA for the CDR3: TGTGCCAGCAGCGTGTCGTATAATTCACCCCTCCACTTT.

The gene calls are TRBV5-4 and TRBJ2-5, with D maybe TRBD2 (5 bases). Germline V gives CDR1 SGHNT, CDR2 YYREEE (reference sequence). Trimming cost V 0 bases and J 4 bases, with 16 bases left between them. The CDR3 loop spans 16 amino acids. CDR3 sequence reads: CASSLGLGPGLETQYF. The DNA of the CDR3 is TGTGCCAGCAGCTTGGGGTTGGGTCCGGGGTTAGAGACCCAGTACTTC.

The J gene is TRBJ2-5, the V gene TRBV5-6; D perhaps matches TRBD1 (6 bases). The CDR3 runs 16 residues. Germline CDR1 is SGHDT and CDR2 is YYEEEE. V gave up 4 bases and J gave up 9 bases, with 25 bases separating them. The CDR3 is CASSPGTGLVEVSQYF. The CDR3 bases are TGTGCCAGCAGCCCTGGCACAGGGCTGGTAGAGGTGTCCCAGTACTTC.

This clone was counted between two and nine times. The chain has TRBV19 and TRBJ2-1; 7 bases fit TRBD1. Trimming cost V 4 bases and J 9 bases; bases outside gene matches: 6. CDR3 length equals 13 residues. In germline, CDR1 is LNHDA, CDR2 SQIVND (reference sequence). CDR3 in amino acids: CASSSIPGGEQFF. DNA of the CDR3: TGTGCCAGTAGTAGCATCCCAGGGGGTGAGCAGTTCTTC.

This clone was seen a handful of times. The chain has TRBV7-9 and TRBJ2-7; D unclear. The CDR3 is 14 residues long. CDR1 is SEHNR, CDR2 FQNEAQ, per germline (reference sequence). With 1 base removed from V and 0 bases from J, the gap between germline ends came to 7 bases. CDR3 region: CASSLGATSYEQYF. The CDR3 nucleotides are TGTGCCAGCAGCTTAGGGGCCACCTCCTACGAGCAGTACTTC.

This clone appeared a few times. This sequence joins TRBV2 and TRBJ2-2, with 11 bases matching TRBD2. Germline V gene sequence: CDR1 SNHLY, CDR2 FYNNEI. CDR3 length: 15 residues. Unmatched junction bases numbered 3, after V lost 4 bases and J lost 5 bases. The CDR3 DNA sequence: TGTGCCAGCAGTGGACTAGCGGGGTGGACCGGGGAGCTGTTTTTT. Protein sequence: CASSGLAGWTGELFF.

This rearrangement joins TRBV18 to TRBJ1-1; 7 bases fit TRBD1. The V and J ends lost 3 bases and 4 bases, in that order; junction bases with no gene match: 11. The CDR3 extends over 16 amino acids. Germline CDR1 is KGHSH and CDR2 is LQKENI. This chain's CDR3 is CASSPNGFDRATEAFF. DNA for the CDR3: TGTGCCAGCTCACCCAACGGTTTTGACAGGGCCACTGAAGCTTTCTTT.

This chain's CDR3 is CASSQLSGQIQETQYF. DNA for the CDR3: TGTGCCAGCAGCCAACTGTCGGGACAGATACAAGAGACCCAGTACTTC. This chain uses TRBV3-1 (or the pseudogene TRBV3-2) with TRBJ2-5; 7 positions match TRBD1. V shed 2 bases and J 2 bases; nucleotides not matched to a gene: 8. CDR3 size: 16 residues. Germline CDR1 and CDR2: LGHDT and YNNKEL (reference sequence).

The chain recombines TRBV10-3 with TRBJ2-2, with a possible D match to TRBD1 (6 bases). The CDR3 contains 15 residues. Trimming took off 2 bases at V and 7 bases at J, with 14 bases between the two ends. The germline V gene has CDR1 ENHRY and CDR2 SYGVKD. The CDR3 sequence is CAISERLGGHGELFF. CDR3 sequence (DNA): TGTGCCATCAGTGAGCGCCTAGGGGGTCACGGGGAGCTGTTTTTT.

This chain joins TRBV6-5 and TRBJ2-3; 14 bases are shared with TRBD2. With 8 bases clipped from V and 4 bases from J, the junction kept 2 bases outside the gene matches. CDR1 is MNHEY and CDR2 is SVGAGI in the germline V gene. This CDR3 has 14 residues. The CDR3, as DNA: TGTGCCAGCCGACTAGCGGGGGGGGCAGATACGCAGTATTTT. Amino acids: CASRLAGGADTQYF.

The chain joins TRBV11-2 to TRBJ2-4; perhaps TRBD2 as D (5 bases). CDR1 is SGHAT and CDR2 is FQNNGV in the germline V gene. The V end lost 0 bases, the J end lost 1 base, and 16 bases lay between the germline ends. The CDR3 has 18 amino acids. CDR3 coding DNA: TGTGCCAGCAGCTTAGATCTTGTTATCGGCGGGGCCAAAAACATTCAGTACTTC. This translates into CASSLDLVIGGAKNIQYF. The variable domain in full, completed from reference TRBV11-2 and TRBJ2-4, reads EAGVAQSPRYKIIEKRQSVAFWCNPISGHATLYWYQQILGQGPKLLIQFQNNGVVDDSQLPKDRFSAERLKGVDSTLKIQPAKLEDSAVYLCASSLDLVIGGAKNIQYFGAGTRLSVL.

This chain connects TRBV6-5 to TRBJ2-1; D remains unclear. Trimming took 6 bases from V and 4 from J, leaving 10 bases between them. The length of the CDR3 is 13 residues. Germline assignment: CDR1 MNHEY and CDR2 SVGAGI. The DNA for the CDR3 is TGTGCCAGCAGAAAACCGGGTTACAATGAGCAGTTCTTC. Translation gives CASRKPGYNEQFF.

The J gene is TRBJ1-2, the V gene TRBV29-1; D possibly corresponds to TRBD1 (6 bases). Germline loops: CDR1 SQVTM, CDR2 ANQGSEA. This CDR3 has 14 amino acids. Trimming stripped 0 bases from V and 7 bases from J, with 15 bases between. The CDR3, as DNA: TGCAGCGTTGAAGATCAGGGGAGGGGAGGTGGCTACACCTTC. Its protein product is CSVEDQGRGGGYTF. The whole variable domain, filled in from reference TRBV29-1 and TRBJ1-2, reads SAVISQKPSRDICQRGTSLTIQCQVDSQVTMMFWYRQQPGQSLTLIATANQGSEATYESGFVIDKFPISRPNLTFSTLTVSNMSPEDSSIYLCSVEDQGRGGGYTFGSGTRLTVV.

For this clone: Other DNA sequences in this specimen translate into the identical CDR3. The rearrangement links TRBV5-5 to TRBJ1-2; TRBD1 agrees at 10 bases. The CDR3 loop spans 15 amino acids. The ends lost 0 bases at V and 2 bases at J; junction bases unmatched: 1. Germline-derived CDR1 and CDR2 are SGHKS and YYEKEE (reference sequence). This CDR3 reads CASSLAGQGNYGYTF. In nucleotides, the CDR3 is TGTGCCAGCAGCTTGGCGGGACAGGGGAACTATGGCTACACCTTC.

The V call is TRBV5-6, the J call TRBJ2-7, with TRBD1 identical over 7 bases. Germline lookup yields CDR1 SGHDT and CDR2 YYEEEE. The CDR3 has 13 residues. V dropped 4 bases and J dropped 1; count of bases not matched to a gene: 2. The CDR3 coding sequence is TGTGCCAGCAGCCCGGGACAGTCCTACGAGCAGTACTTC. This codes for CASSPGQSYEQYF. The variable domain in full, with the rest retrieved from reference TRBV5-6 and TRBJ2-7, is DAGVTQSPTHLIKTRGQQVTLRCSPKSGHDTVSWYQQALGQGPQFIFQYYEEEERQRGNFPDRFSGHQFPNYSSELNVNALLLGDSALYLCASSPGQSYEQYFGPGTRLTVT.

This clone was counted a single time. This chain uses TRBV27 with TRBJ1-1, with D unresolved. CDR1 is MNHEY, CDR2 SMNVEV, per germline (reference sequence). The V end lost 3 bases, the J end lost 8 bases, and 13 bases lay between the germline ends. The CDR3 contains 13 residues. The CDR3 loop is CASSFPARGEAFF. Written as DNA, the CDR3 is TGTGCCAGCAGTTTTCCTGCGCGAGGGGAAGCTTTCTTT.